One sample yielded the 6 T cell receptor beta chains listed below, sequenced in a study of spatial heterogeneity in lung cancer. Overall study results and limits: Tumor mutation count correlated with how many alpha and beta TCRs expanded intratumorally.

Their recognized antigens are unknown. TCRdb re-called the 5' RACE reads through MiXCR, storing one row per CDR3 protein. The sample yields about 11,000 distinct CDR3 sequences, 6.5% to 8.5% seen once. Indicated time point: sample taken at primary tumor resection. The material sequenced was lung tumor tissue, taken at surgery. The receptors were gathered from a female donor with early-stage non-small cell lung cancer.

This clonotype was picked up many times. The library was built for alpha chains, so this beta chain is an off-target read and its size means little. The J gene is TRBJ1-5, the V gene TRBV5-1; no clear D gene. This CDR3 contains 14 residues. The germline V and J ends were trimmed by 4 bases and 2 bases, with 10 bases remaining between them. In germline, CDR1 is SGHRS, CDR2 YFSETQ. The CDR3 is CASSPDGGNQPQHF. The CDR3 coding sequence is TGCGCCAGCAGCCCAGACGGAGGCAATCAGCCCCAGCATTTT.

This clonotype came up many times. Found in a library prepared for alpha chains, this beta chain is an off-target read, and its abundance has little meaning. The chain employs TRBV20-1 and TRBJ1-2; TRBD1 is a possible D gene (6 bases). V was pared by 4 bases and J by 6 bases, with 24 bases between. CDR3 length: 16 amino acids. Per germline, CDR1 DFQATT and CDR2 SNEGSKA (reference sequence). This CDR3 is CSATGFDRKVHDGYTF. DNA of the CDR3: TGCAGTGCTACTGGGTTTGACAGGAAGGTTCATGATGGCTACACCTTC.

This clonotype appeared many times. In a library made to pick up alpha chains, this beta chain is a stray read with a size that means little. CDR3 sequence reads: CASSLALGSTDTQYF. The CDR3 nucleotides are TGTGCCAGCAGCTTGGCCTTAGGGAGCACAGATACGCAGTATTTT. The V call is TRBV5-4, the J call TRBJ2-3, with no clear D. There are 15 residues in the CDR3. CDR1 and CDR2 (germline): SGHNT, YYREEE (reference sequence). Deletions cut 0 bases from V and 0 bases from J, with 8 bases between.

Of note for this clonotype: This beta chain is an off-target read within a library intended for alpha chains, so its frequency means little. CDR3 loop: CASSLEGVGTSGTYEQYF. Written as DNA, the CDR3 is TGTGCCAGCAGCTTAGAAGGGGTCGGGACTAGCGGAACCTACGAGCAGTACTTC. V gene TRBV11-3 combines with J gene TRBJ2-7; 11 bases match TRBD2. The V segment lost 0 bases and the J segment 2 bases; nucleotides outside the gene matches: 9. CDR1 is SGHNT, CDR2 YENEEA, per germline. This CDR3 contains 18 residues.

There are a few counts of this clonotype. Since it is a stray read in a library aimed at alpha chains, this beta chain has a size that is not meaningful. The chain links TRBV11-2 to TRBJ2-3, with 11 bases lining up with TRBD2. Germline CDR1 and CDR2: SGHAT and FQNNGV. V was clipped by 5 bases and J by 0 bases; unmatched bases: 13. This CDR3 has 19 residues. In nucleotides, the CDR3 is TGTGCCAGCAGCCGGTTTCTAGCGGGGGGCCTCCCTAGCACAGATACGCAGTATTTT. It specifies CASSRFLAGGLPSTDTQYF.

This clonotype has ten or more counts. This beta chain is a stray read from a library made for alpha chains; its abundance is not meaningful. This chain connects TRBV3-1 to TRBJ2-4; no definite D call. V was trimmed by 0 bases and J by 2 bases, leaving 23 bases between them. Germline CDR1 and CDR2: LGHDT and YNNKEL (reference sequence). The CDR3 is made up of 20 amino acids. This chain's CDR3 is CASSQDKVDDLQRTKNIQYF. The DNA of the CDR3 is TGTGCCAGCAGCCAAGATAAGGTCGACGACTTACAGAGGACCAAAAACATTCAGTACTTC.